This T cell receptor (beta chain) was sequenced for a study of T cells after yellow fever vaccination. Regarding the study as a whole: It was a small share of clonotypes that appeared in both CD4 and CD8 compartments. Reappearing after the booster were most of the clones from primary vaccination (approximately 96% CD4, 88% CD8).

Germline CDR1 MNHEY, CDR2 SVGEGT. The CDR3 totals 13 residues. With V trimmed by 8 bases and J by 3 bases, 5 bases remained unmatched. The authors made TCR cDNA by 5'RACE template switching, adding a universal primer site and UMIs. A single record per CDR3 protein comes from TCRdb applying MiXCR to the 5' RACE reads. In the table there are hundreds of thousands of distinct CDR3 sequences, approximately 10% of which are singletons. On this clonotype: The antigen is unknown.

This clonotype was obtained from a man in his late teens or twenties who received the YFV17D yellow fever vaccine. The sequencing here drew on PBMCs, taken on the day of the first yellow fever vaccination. The chain carries TRBV6-2 or TRBV6-3 and TRBJ2-5, with 8 bases matching TRBD2. DNA for the CDR3: TGTGCCAGCTCGGGACTAGGAAAAGAGACCCAGTACTTC. It codes for CASSGLGKETQYF.